A selection of T cell receptor beta chains follows, all from one sample in a study of blood T cells in healthy people across ages. TCRdb independently ran MiXCR on the 5' RACE reads; one entry per CDR3 protein. The profile shows about 290,000 distinct CDR3 sequences, 25% to 30% of them singletons. Sequencing was performed on blood. These receptors all stem from a woman aged 70-85 years in good health. Each CDR3 is given with its conserved first and last residue. A D gene is named only where the DNA matches it firmly. Only some rows state a clone size, as once, few, many or a class for expanded clones.

D gene,J gene,V gene,clone size,CDR3 protein,CDR3 DNA
NA,TRBJ1-4,TRBV20-1,many,CSARDGRLLRATNEKLFF,TGCAGTGCTAGAGATGGAAGGTTACTTCGTGCAACTAATGAAAAACTGTTTTTT
TRBD1,TRBJ2-1,TRBV29-1,NA,CSVETGGPNEQFF,TGCAGCGTTGAGACAGGGGGTCCAAATGAGCAGTTCTTC
NA,TRBJ1-5,TRBV20-1,NA,CSARDYAYGSNQPQHF,TGCAGTGCTAGAGACTACGCGTACGGAAGCAATCAGCCCCAGCATTTT
NA,TRBJ2-1,TRBV5-1,few,CASSSGDSYNEQFF,TGCGCCAGCAGTTCAGGGGACTCCTACAATGAGCAGTTCTTC
TRBD2,TRBJ2-3,TRBV5-1,NA,CASSLMARVYRGSTDAQYF,TGCGCCAGCAGCTTGATGGCGAGGGTCTATCGCGGGAGTACAGATGCGCAGTATTTT
NA,TRBJ2-7,TRBV6-1,NA,CASIANAYEQYF,TGTGCCAGCATCGCTAATGCCTACGAGCAGTACTTC
TRBD1,TRBJ1-5,TRBV10-3,NA,CAISESQGGQPQHF,TGTGCCATCAGTGAGTCACAGGGGGGTCAGCCCCAGCATTTT
NA,TRBJ2-5,TRBV20-1,NA,CSASGGSGGTQYF,TGCAGTGCTAGCGGGGGATCCGGGGGGACCCAGTACTTC
NA,TRBJ2-2,TRBV27,few,CASSKTEDTGELFF,TGTGCCAGCAGCAAGACCGAAGATACCGGGGAGCTGTTTTTT
NA,TRBJ1-1,TRBV9,NA,CASSEQGRLNTEAFF,TGTGCCAGCAGCGAGCAGGGACGGCTGAACACTGAAGCTTTCTTT
NA,TRBJ2-7,TRBV12-3/TRBV12-4,NA,CATATTGGYEQYF,TGTGCCACAGCCACAACGGGCGGCTACGAGCAGTACTTC
NA,TRBJ2-3,TRBV4-1,many,CASSQDHIISTDTQYF,TGCGCCAGCAGCCAAGATCACATTATTAGCACAGATACGCAGTATTTT
NA,TRBJ1-5,TRBV28,NA,CASSPSHYQQPQHF,TGTGCCAGCAGCCCTAGCCACTACCAGCAGCCCCAGCATTTT
TRBD2,TRBJ2-1,TRBV10-3,few,CAISGLPGTSGDHNEQFF,TGTGCCATCAGTGGTTTACCTGGGACTAGCGGAGACCACAATGAGCAGTTCTTC
NA,TRBJ2-6,TRBV7-3,many,CASSLGGGANVLTF,TGTGCCAGCAGCTTAGGGGGCGGGGCCAACGTCCTGACTTTC
NA,TRBJ2-3,TRBV5-1,NA,CASSLLVQAKDTQYF,TGCGCCAGCAGCTTGTTAGTCCAGGCCAAAGATACGCAGTATTTT
NA,TRBJ2-1,TRBV13,few,CASSPLGSGNNEQFF,TGTGCCAGCAGCCCTCTGGGGAGCGGTAACAATGAGCAGTTCTTC
NA,TRBJ2-4,TRBV29-1,many,CSVELAKNIQYF,TGCAGCGTAGAACTAGCCAAAAACATTCAGTACTTC
NA,TRBJ2-5,TRBV5-1,few,CACSLDPPPETQYF,TGCGCCTGCAGCTTGGATCCCCCTCCAGAGACCCAGTACTTC
TRBD2,TRBJ2-7,TRBV3-1,NA,CASSHSGRTSYEQYF,TGTGCCAGCAGCCATAGCGGGAGGACCTCCTACGAGCAGTACTTC
NA,TRBJ1-3,TRBV12-5,NA,CASAGSGNTIYF,TGTGCGTCAGCCGGCTCTGGAAACACCATATATTTT
TRBD2,TRBJ2-1,TRBV18,NA,CASSPLAGGPYNEQFF,TGTGCCAGCTCACCCCTAGCGGGAGGCCCCTACAATGAGCAGTTCTTC
NA,TRBJ2-1,TRBV5-1,once,CASSPGGGLVSGEQFF,TGCGCCAGCAGCCCAGGGGGAGGCTTGGTCTCCGGTGAGCAGTTCTTC
TRBD2,TRBJ2-1,TRBV19,few,CASSSGSESYNEQFF,TGTGCCAGTAGTAGCGGGAGTGAATCCTACAATGAGCAGTTCTTC
NA,TRBJ2-1,TRBV4-2,few,CASSTLGARDNEQFF,TGTGCCAGCAGCACTCTAGGGGCGCGGGACAATGAGCAGTTCTTC
TRBD1,TRBJ2-5,TRBV20-1,few,CSASGGQETQYF,TGCAGTGCCTCAGGGGGACAGGAGACCCAGTACTTC
TRBD2,TRBJ2-3,TRBV20-1,few,CSARDGGRDPQYF,TGCAGTGCTAGAGACGGCGGGAGGGACCCGCAGTATTTT
NA,TRBJ1-1,TRBV20-1,NA,CSARYGAYTEAFF,TGCAGTGCTAGATATGGGGCCTACACTGAAGCTTTCTTT
NA,TRBJ2-5,TRBV24-1,few,CATSELKKSQETQYF,TGTGCCACCAGTGAACTCAAGAAATCGCAAGAGACCCAGTACTTC
NA,TRBJ1-4,TRBV5-1,NA,CASSLEGGTNEKLFF,TGCGCCAGCAGCTTGGAGGGGGGCACTAATGAAAAACTGTTTTTT
NA,TRBJ2-3,TRBV12-3/TRBV12-4,NA,CASSMPASQNVSTDTQYF,TGTGCCAGCAGCATGCCAGCTAGCCAAAACGTGAGCACAGATACGCAGTATTTT
NA,TRBJ2-6,TRBV5-1,NA,CASSLAPGTGANVLTF,TGCGCCAGCAGCTTGGCCCCAGGGACTGGGGCCAACGTCCTGACTTTC
TRBD2,TRBJ2-1,TRBV5-1,few,CASSAGLGGYNEQFF,TGCGCCAGCAGCGCCGGACTAGGCGGTTACAATGAGCAGTTCTTC
NA,TRBJ2-5,TRBV15,few,CATSRGPNNQETQYF,TGTGCCACCAGCAGAGGTCCGAATAACCAAGAGACCCAGTACTTC
NA,TRBJ1-1,TRBV12-3/TRBV12-4,few,CASSFSRADTEAFF,TGTGCCAGCAGTTTCTCCAGGGCAGACACTGAAGCTTTCTTT
NA,TRBJ2-7,TRBV28,NA,CASSLSPGYEQYF,TGTGCCAGCAGTTTATCCCCAGGGTACGAGCAGTACTTC
TRBD1,TRBJ1-2,TRBV5-1,NA,CASSVGTDGYTF,TGCGCCAGCAGCGTCGGGACAGATGGCTACACCTTC
NA,TRBJ2-5,TRBV20-1,NA,CSAGGLGQGRATQYF,TGCAGTGCCGGGGGGCTTGGACAGGGAAGGGCGACCCAGTACTTC
TRBD1,TRBJ1-2,TRBV5-1,NA,CASSLGGQGWEGYTF,TGCGCCAGCAGCTTGGGTGGACAGGGTTGGGAAGGCTACACCTTC
NA,TRBJ1-2,TRBV4-1,NA,CASSQMTDRGGGYTF,TGCGCCAGCAGCCAGATGACAGACCGAGGAGGTGGCTACACCTTC
TRBD2,TRBJ2-5,TRBV20-1,many,CSARDSGHTYQETQYF,TGCAGTGCTAGAGATAGCGGGCACACCTACCAAGAGACCCAGTACTTC
NA,TRBJ2-1,TRBV24-1,few,CATSDPLAVEQFF,TGTGCCACCAGTGATCCCCTAGCTGTGGAGCAGTTCTTC